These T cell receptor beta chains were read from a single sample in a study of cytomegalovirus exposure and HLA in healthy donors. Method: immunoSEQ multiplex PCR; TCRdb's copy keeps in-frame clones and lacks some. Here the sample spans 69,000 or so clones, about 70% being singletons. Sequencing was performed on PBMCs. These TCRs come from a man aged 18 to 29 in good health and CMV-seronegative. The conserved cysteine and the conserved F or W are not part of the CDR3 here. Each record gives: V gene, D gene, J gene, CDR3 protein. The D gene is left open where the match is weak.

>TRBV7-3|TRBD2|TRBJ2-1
ASSLRGVAGRFNEQF
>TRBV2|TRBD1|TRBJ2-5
ASSEAPNRGLGETQY
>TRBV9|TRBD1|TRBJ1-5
ASNSGTAKQPQH
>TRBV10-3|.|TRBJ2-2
AISEATGNTGELF
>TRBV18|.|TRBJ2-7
ASSPPESLGREQY
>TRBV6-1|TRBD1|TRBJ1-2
ASSDPGTGDYGYT
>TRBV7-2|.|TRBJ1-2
ATYVRGISGYT
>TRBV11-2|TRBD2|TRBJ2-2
ASSPTGRGGELF
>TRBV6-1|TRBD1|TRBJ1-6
ASSARQGRDSPLH
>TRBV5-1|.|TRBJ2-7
ASTQGNEQY
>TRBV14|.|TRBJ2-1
ASSHPPTSYNEQF
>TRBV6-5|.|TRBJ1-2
ASRGGPPKGYGYT
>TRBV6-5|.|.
ASSPGPGAYEQY
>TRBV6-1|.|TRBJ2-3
ASSWGTASTDTQY
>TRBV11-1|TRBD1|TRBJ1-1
ASCRDRVSTEAF
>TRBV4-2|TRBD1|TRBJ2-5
ASSQGQGLPQY
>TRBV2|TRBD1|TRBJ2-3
ASSWDRESTDTQY
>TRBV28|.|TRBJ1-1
ASSLGLANTEAF
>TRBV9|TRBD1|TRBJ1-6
ASSATGDNSPLH
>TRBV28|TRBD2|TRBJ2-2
ASTIGTITGELF
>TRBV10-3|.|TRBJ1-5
AISDTGSTQPQH
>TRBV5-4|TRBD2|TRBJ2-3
ASSLGASGETDTQY
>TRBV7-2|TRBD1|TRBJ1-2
ASSPKGALGYT
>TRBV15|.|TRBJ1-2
ATSRRTVNYGYT
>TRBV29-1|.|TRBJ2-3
SVDHRRATDTQY
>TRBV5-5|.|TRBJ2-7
ASSPGHTGDNEQY
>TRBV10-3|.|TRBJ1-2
AISAGNYGYT
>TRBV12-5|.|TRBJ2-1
ASGPQGGGQF
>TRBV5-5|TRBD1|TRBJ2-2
ASSRTGGAGTGELF
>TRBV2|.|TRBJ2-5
ASGASETQY
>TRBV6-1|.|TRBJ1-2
ASAERAYGYT
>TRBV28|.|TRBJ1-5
ASRHRQALRPQH
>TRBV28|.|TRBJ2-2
ASKVLENTGELF
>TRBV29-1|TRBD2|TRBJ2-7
SVNGGFEQY
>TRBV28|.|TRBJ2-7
ASINFGGQY
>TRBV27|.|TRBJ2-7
ASSYGGSYEQY
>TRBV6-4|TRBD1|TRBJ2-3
ASSQQGMVTDTQY
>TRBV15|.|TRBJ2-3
ATSREGGAADTQY
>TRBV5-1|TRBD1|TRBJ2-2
ASSLGDRAGELF
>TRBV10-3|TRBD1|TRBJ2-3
AISERGTADTQY
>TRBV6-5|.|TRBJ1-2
ASSYGGDYGYT
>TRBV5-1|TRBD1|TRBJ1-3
ASSPGMDRGRSGNTIY
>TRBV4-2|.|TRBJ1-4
ASSQPEQGGSEKLF
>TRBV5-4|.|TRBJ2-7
ASSPEVSSYEQY
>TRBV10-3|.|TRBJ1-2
AVPGVRDYGYT
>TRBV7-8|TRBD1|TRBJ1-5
ASSLQQGSQPQH
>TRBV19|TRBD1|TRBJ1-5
ASSQQGSAGQPQH
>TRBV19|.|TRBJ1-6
ASSDLLNNSPLH
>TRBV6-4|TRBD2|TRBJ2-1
ASSDSGTSGGNEQF
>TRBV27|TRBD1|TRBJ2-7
ASSLIAGGEQY
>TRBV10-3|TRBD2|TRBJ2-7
AISESEQSPGGLLRVEQY
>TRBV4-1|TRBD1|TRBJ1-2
ASSPPGQWTGYT
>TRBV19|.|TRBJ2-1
ASSIGGRGNEQF
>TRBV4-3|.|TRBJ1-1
ASSQERADEAF
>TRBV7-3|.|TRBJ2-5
ASSFEGGETQY